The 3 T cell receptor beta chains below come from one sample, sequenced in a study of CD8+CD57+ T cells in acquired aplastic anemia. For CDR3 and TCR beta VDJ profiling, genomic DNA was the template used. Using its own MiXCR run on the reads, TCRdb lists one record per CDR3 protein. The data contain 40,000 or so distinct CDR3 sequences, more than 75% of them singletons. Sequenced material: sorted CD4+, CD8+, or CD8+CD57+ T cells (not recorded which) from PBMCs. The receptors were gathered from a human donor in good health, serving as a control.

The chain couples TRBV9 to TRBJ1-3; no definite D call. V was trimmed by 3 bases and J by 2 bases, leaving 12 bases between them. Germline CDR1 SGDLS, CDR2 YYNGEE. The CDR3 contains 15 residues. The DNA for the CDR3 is TGTGCCAGCAGCGCCATCCTGGACGCTGGAAACACCATATATTTT. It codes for CASSAILDAGNTIYF.

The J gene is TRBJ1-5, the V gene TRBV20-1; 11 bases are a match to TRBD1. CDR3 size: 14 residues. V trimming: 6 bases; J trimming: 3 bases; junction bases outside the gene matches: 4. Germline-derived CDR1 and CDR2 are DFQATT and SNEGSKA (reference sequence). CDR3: CSAGDRGTNQPQHF. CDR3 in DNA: TGCAGTGCAGGGGACAGGGGGACCAATCAGCCCCAGCATTTT.

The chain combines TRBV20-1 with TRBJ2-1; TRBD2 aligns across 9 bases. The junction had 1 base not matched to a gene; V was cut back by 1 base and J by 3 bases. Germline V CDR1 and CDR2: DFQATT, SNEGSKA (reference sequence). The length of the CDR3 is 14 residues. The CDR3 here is CSARGLADYNEQFF. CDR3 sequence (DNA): TGCAGTGCTAGAGGACTAGCGGACTACAATGAGCAGTTCTTC.